These 21 T cell receptor beta chains share one sample of origin, sequenced in a study of beta chain features in type 1 diabetes (dated by TCRdb to 2016 to 2019). The library relied on the immunoSEQ multiplex PCR assay. The High Capacity cDNA Reverse Transcription Kit was used to reverse transcribe all of the isolated RNA, meaning that expressed TCRB transcripts were what got sequenced. TCRdb took this table from immuneACCESS and kept in-frame rearrangements with V and J called. Such tables lack part of the clones; where checked against another copy, unresolved V genes explain under half of the gap, and the rest is unexplained. Recorded for this sample are about 350,000 clones; around a fifth of them occurred a single time. Of the sample, 0.044% falls within the top ten clones. Material: naive CD4+ T cells from blood. The sample's cell subset or site label is to be understood as: true naive CD4+ T cells. These receptors were taken from a woman between 18 and 30 years old in good health.

The chain carries TRBV10-3 and TRBJ2-2; weak D call: TRBD2 (6 bases). Trimming took 5 bases from V and 7 from J, leaving 14 bases between them. The CDR3 is 14 amino acids. Looked up from germline, CDR1 is ENHRY and CDR2 is SYGVKD. The CDR3 protein is CAISSSWGDGELFF. The CDR3 nucleotides are TGTGCCATCAGTTCGTCCTGGGGGGACGGGGAGCTGTTTTTT.

V usage is TRBV5-1 and J usage is TRBJ1-2, with a weak D call TRBD1 (6 bases). CDR3 length equals 15 residues. Per germline, CDR1 SGHRS and CDR2 YFSETQ. Trimming cost V 0 bases and J 4 bases, with 13 bases left between them. The CDR3 reads CASSLDVGAVYGYTF. CDR3 sequence (DNA): TGCGCCAGCAGCTTGGATGTGGGGGCGGTCTATGGCTACACCTTC.

This rearrangement joins TRBV30 to TRBJ2-7, with D maybe TRBD1 (6 bases). CDR3 length equals 14 residues. The germline V gene encodes CDR1 GTSNPN and CDR2 SVGIG (reference sequence). V lost 1 base and J lost 3, with 13 bases in between. The CDR3, as DNA: TGTGCCTGGAGTGGCCACAGGGTGAACTACGAGCAGTACTTC. Protein: CAWSGHRVNYEQYF.

This clone was seen a few times. This sequence joins TRBV7-9 and TRBJ1-2; D is uncertain. The CDR3 loop spans 14 amino acids. CDR1 and CDR2 (germline): SEHNR, FQNEAQ (reference sequence). V lost 1 base, J lost 6 bases, and 12 bases lay in between. The CDR3 spells CASSLGTDGDGYTF. CDR3 DNA sequence: TGTGCCAGCAGCTTAGGGACGGACGGGGATGGCTACACCTTC.

This clone was seen more than once but under ten times. The V call is TRBV30, the J call TRBJ2-1; 8 positions agree with TRBD2. CDR3 length: 12 amino acids. Trimming removed 2 bases from V and 7 bases from J; junction bases left unmatched: 1. Germline values: CDR1 GTSNPN, CDR2 SVGIG (reference sequence). The CDR3 nucleotides read TGTGCCTGGAGTTCGGGGGGGAATGAGCAGTTCTTC. Translated: CAWSSGGNEQFF.

This chain uses TRBV7-8 with TRBJ2-1; 10 nucleotides line up with TRBD1. CDR3 length: 15 amino acids. The V and J ends lost 5 bases and 4 bases, in that order; junction bases with no gene match: 5. Germline V gene lookup returns CDR1 SGHVS and CDR2 FQNEAQ. The CDR3 nucleotides are TGTGCCAGCAGCCGTGACAGGGGGCTGTACAATGAGCAGTTCTTC. It encodes CASSRDRGLYNEQFF.

A few counts support this clone. V usage is TRBV29-1 and J usage is TRBJ2-2, with TRBD2 identical over 13 bases. Germline V gene data show CDR1 as SQVTM and CDR2 as ANQGSEA. The CDR3 covers 15 residues. V gave up 6 bases and J gave up 5 bases; unmatched junction bases: 6. The CDR3 DNA sequence: TGCAGCGTGGCGAGGACTAGCGGGAGAACCGGGGAGCTGTTTTTT. Translated: CSVARTSGRTGELFF.

The gene calls are TRBV2 and TRBJ2-3; D gene ambiguous. Germline V gives CDR1 SNHLY, CDR2 FYNNEI. Trimming took off 7 bases at V and 4 bases at J, with 6 bases between the two ends. This CDR3 region has 11 residues. Here the CDR3 DNA reads TGTGCCAGCAACCAGGCAGATACGCAGTATTTT. Its protein product is CASNQADTQYF.

The chain links TRBV2 to TRBJ2-7; D might be TRBD2 (6 bases). The CDR3 covers 13 residues. CDR1 SNHLY and CDR2 FYNNEI come from the germline V gene. Trimming removed 8 bases at V and 2 bases at J, with 13 bases between. The CDR3 region is CASAGLATYEQYF. The CDR3 DNA reads TGTGCCAGCGCGGGACTGGCAACCTACGAGCAGTACTTC.

The chain is built from TRBV7-9 and TRBJ2-7; tentatively, D is TRBD1 (5 bases). Deletions cut 2 bases from V and 0 bases from J, with 11 bases between. CDR1 and CDR2 (germline): SEHNR, FQNEAQ (reference sequence). CDR3 length: 15 residues. CDR3 loop: CASSLSQGVSYEQYF. In DNA form, the CDR3 reads TGTGCCAGCAGCTTAAGTCAGGGCGTCTCCTACGAGCAGTACTTC. Based on the CDR3 plus reference TRBV7-9 and TRBJ2-7, the full variable domain is DTGVSQNPRHKITKRGQNVTFRCDPISEHNRLYWYRQTLGQGPEFLTYFQNEAQLEKSRLLSDRFSAERPKGSFSTLEIQRTEQGDSAMYLCASSLSQGVSYEQYFGPGTRLTVT.

A word on this clone: This sample also contains other DNA sequences that code for the same CDR3. The CDR3 protein is CASSVGTTTTYEQYF. The CDR3 nucleotides read TGTGCCAGCAGCGTCGGGACTACCACTACCTACGAGCAGTACTTC. The chain joins TRBV9 to TRBJ2-7; 7 positions agree with TRBD2. The length of the CDR3 is 15 residues. Per germline, CDR1 SGDLS and CDR2 YYNGEE. V was clipped by 2 bases and J by 2 bases; unmatched bases: 7.

The chain uses TRBV19 and TRBJ2-7; 8 bases fit TRBD1. CDR1 is LNHDA and CDR2 is SQIVND in the germline V gene (reference sequence). The CDR3 has 14 amino acids. V gave up 7 bases and J gave up 4 bases; unmatched junction bases: 9. The CDR3 reads CASNPQGEGYEQYF. CDR3 nucleotides: TGTGCCAGTAATCCACAGGGGGAAGGATACGAGCAGTACTTC.

The sample holds a few counts of this clone. The chain combines TRBV2 with TRBJ1-6; 7 bases line up with TRBD1. The germline V gene has CDR1 SNHLY and CDR2 FYNNEI. With V trimmed by 4 bases and J by 10 bases, 7 bases remained unmatched. The CDR3 has 14 residues. Here the CDR3 reads CASSGQGSGSPLHF. CDR3 DNA sequence: TGTGCCAGCAGTGGACAGGGATCCGGGTCACCCCTCCACTTT. Combining the CDR3 with reference TRBV2 and TRBJ1-6 gives the whole variable domain EPEVTQTPSHQVTQMGQEVILRCVPISNHLYFYWYRQILGQKVEFLVSFYNNEISEKSEIFDDQFSVERPDGSNFTLKIRSTKLEDSAMYFCASSGQGSGSPLHFGNGTRLTVT.

This rearrangement joins TRBV5-6 to TRBJ2-3, with TRBD2 as a possible D gene (6 bases). Trimming removed 3 bases from V and 3 bases from J, with 11 bases in between. CDR3 size: 14 residues. In germline, CDR1 is SGHDT, CDR2 YYEEEE. The chain's CDR3 is CASSSTRTTDTQYF. CDR3 coding DNA: TGTGCCAGCAGCTCGACTAGAACAACAGATACGCAGTATTTT. Variable domain in full (rest from reference TRBV5-6 and TRBJ2-3): DAGVTQSPTHLIKTRGQQVTLRCSPKSGHDTVSWYQQALGQGPQFIFQYYEEEERQRGNFPDRFSGHQFPNYSSELNVNALLLGDSALYLCASSSTRTTDTQYFGPGTRLTVL.

The V call is TRBV28, the J call TRBJ1-1, with D maybe TRBD1 (6 bases). CDR1 and CDR2 (germline): MDHEN, SYDVKM. V was trimmed by 4 bases and J by 0 bases, leaving 15 bases between them. The CDR3 totals 16 residues. Written as DNA, the CDR3 is TGTGCCAGCAGTTCCACAGGGTGGGTGATGAACACTGAAGCTTTCTTT. This gives the protein CASSSTGWVMNTEAFF.

This sequence joins TRBV5-1 and TRBJ2-7; the match to TRBD1 covers 7 bases. This CDR3 comprises 14 residues. V gave up 6 bases and J gave up 0 bases; unmatched junction bases: 6. Looked up from germline, CDR1 is SGHRS and CDR2 is YFSETQ. CDR3 DNA: TGCGCCAGCACCCGGGACAGTAGCTCCTACGAGCAGTACTTC. This gives the protein CASTRDSSSYEQYF. The entire variable domain, with the rest obtained from reference TRBV5-1 and TRBJ2-7, is as follows: KAGVTQTPRYLIKTRGQQVTLSCSPISGHRSVSWYQQTPGQGLQFLFEYFSETQRNKGNFPGRFSGRQFSNSRSEMNVSTLELGDSALYLCASTRDSSSYEQYFGPGTRLTVT.

The chain recombines TRBV2 with TRBJ2-7; no clear D. Germline assignment: CDR1 SNHLY and CDR2 FYNNEI. Deletions cut 6 bases from V and 2 bases from J, with 5 bases between. The CDR3 extends over 11 amino acids. The CDR3 coding sequence is TGTGCCAGCAGCTCCCCCTACGAGCAGTACTTC. This sequence encodes CASSSPYEQYF.

The chain has TRBV5-1 and TRBJ2-7, with 8 bases that match TRBD1. The CDR3 is made up of 17 amino acids. J lost 0 bases, V lost 0 bases, and 8 bases had no gene match. Germline V gives CDR1 SGHRS, CDR2 YFSETQ. The CDR3 region has the DNA TGCGCCAGCAGCTTGGGTTTGAGGGACAGGAGCTCCTACGAGCAGTACTTC. The encoded protein is CASSLGLRDRSSYEQYF.

This clone came up a few times. Other DNA sequences in the sample encode the same CDR3. The chain joins TRBV18 to TRBJ2-7; TRBD2 might be the D (5 bases). Germline CDR1 and CDR2: KGHSH and LQKENI. The CDR3 has 15 residues. V was cut by 0 bases and J by 0 bases, with 9 bases left in between. In DNA form, the CDR3 reads TGTGCCAGCTCACCACCAAGCGGTAGCTCCTACGAGCAGTACTTC. It is translated as CASSPPSGSSYEQYF. Looking up the rest from reference TRBV18 and TRBJ2-7 gives the full variable domain: NAGVMQNPRHLVRRRGQEARLRCSPMKGHSHVYWYRQLPEEGLKFMVYLQKENIIDESGMPKERFSAEFPKEGPSILRIQQVVRGDSAAYFCASSPPSGSSYEQYFGPGTRLTVT.

CDR3 amino acids: CACQEAGEREQYF. DNA of the CDR3: TGTGCCTGCCAGGAAGCGGGGGAAAGGGAGCAGTACTTC. The chain uses TRBV30 and TRBJ2-7; 8 bases align to TRBD2. The CDR3 sequence is 13 residues long. Germline CDR1 and CDR2: GTSNPN and SVGIG (reference sequence). J was trimmed by 7 bases and V by 6 bases; bases with no gene match: 11. The variable domain in full, completed from reference TRBV30 and TRBJ2-7, reads SQTIHQWPATLVQPVGSPLSLECTVEGTSNPNLYWYRQAAGRGLQLLFYSVGIGQISSEVPQNLSASRPQDRQFILSSKKLLLSDSGFYLCACQEAGEREQYFGPGTRLTVT.

Only a few counts were recorded for this clone. The V call is TRBV7-9, the J call TRBJ1-1; a possible D gene is TRBD1 (6 bases). Trimming stripped 5 bases from V and 10 bases from J, with 17 bases between. The CDR3 is 13 amino acids. Per germline, CDR1 SEHNR and CDR2 FQNEAQ (reference sequence). This CDR3 is CASSTQSGGAAFF. The CDR3 DNA reads as TGTGCCAGCAGCACCCAAAGCGGGGGGGCAGCTTTCTTT.